A single count supports the clone carrying this T cell receptor (beta chain). This table comes from immunoSEQ multiplex PCR, and its TCRdb copy is limited to in-frame clones, with some not included. Of 120,000 or so clones listed, about 85% are singletons. This record comes from a study of blood T cell repertoires in COVID-19. On the study more broadly: Sources were T cells, B-cell-depleted T cells, or PBMCs; the material itself was cDNA or gDNA.

The CDR3 consists of 11 residues. Per germline, CDR1 LGHDT and CDR2 YNNKEL (reference sequence). The germline V and J ends were trimmed by 7 bases and 7 bases, with 8 bases remaining between them. The sequence was obtained from a woman of 80 years or more with acute or convalescent COVID-19. V usage is TRBV3-1 (or the pseudogene TRBV3-2) and J usage is TRBJ2-1, with D hard to call. Specimen: peripheral blood. CDR3 sequence reads: CASTSYNEQFF. As DNA, the CDR3 is TGTGCCAGCACGTCGTATAATGAGCAGTTCTTC.